This T cell receptor beta chain was recovered during a study of control samples from healthy donors and cancer patients. This clone was picked up a small number of times. The protocol was immunoSEQ multiplex PCR, while the TCRdb copy is restricted to in-frame clones and leaves out a portion. The sample consists of 150,000 to 200,000 clones, 88% of them appearing once. The ends lost 10 bases at V and 2 bases at J; junction bases unmatched: 13. Germline CDR1 reads MDHEN; CDR2 reads SYDVKM. This CDR3 spans 15 amino acids. The sequence derives from a woman aged 25 to 39 in good health. The rearrangement links TRBV28 to TRBJ1-2, with 7 bases identical to TRBD1. The sample consisted of blood. This CDR3 reads CATKTGLGGNYGYTF. Written as DNA, the CDR3 is TGTGCCACCAAGACAGGGTTGGGGGGGAACTATGGCTACACCTTC.